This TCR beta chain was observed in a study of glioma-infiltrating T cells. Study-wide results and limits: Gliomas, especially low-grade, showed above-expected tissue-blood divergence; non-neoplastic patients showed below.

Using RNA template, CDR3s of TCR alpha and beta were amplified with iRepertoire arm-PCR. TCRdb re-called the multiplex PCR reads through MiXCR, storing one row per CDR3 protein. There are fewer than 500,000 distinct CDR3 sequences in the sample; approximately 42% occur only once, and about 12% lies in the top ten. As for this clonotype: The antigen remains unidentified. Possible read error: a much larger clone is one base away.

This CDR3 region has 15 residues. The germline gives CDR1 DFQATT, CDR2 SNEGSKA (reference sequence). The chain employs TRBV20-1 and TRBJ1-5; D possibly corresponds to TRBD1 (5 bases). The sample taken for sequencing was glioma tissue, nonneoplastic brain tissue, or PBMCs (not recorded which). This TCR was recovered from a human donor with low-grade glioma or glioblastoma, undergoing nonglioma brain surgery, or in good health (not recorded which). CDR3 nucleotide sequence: TGCAGTGCTAGAGGGGCAGGGTCGCTCAATCAGCTCCAGCATTTT. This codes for CSARGAGSLNQLQHF.